Listed here are 30 T cell receptor beta chains from one sample, sequenced in a study of shared clonotypes between healthy human individuals. Sequencing was performed with immunoSEQ multiplex PCR; in TCRdb, only in-frame clones are kept and a portion is missing. The table records approximately 500,000 clones, more than 65% of them present only once. Sequenced input: PBMCs. The source is a woman aged 35 to 49 in good health. Some clones in this sample may be carry-over from other donors' samples.

The chain couples TRBV7-2 to TRBJ2-2; D is unresolved. Germline V CDR1 and CDR2: SGHTA, FQGNSA. Trimming stripped 5 bases from V and 7 bases from J, with 17 bases between. The CDR3 consists of 15 residues. CDR3 nucleotide sequence: TGTGCCAGCAGCCCCCGGACCGTCGACGTCGGGGAGCTGTTTTTT. Amino acid sequence: CASSPRTVDVGELFF.

The chain links TRBV5-5 to TRBJ2-1, with a possible D match to TRBD2 (6 bases). V was trimmed by 4 bases and J by 8 bases, leaving 19 bases between them. Germline CDR1 reads SGHKS; CDR2 reads YYEKEE (reference sequence). The CDR3 is 15 amino acids. CDR3 coding DNA: TGTGCCAGCAGCCCCTCCCGACTAGAATTCGATGAGCAGTTCTTC. Protein: CASSPSRLEFDEQFF.

The chain combines TRBV7-8 with TRBJ1-4, with D possibly being TRBD1 (6 bases). Germline V gene sequence: CDR1 SGHVS, CDR2 FQNEAQ. This CDR3 comprises 16 residues. Trimming removed 5 bases from V and 8 bases from J, with 21 bases in between. CDR3 amino acids: CASSPAKWGAREKLFF. The CDR3 region has the DNA TGTGCCAGCAGCCCTGCGAAGTGGGGGGCGCGGGAAAAACTGTTTTTT.

The rearrangement joins TRBV7-9 to TRBJ2-7; D remains ambiguous. V lost 5 bases and J 0 bases, leaving 20 bases between the germline ends. Germline CDR1 reads SEHNR; CDR2 reads FQNEAQ (reference sequence). This CDR3 spans 17 amino acids. Here the CDR3 reads CASSPLFGPGLSYEQYF. CDR3 nucleotide sequence: TGTGCCAGCAGCCCTCTTTTCGGGCCCGGGCTCTCCTACGAGCAGTACTTC.

The chain links TRBV19 to TRBJ2-3; 7 nucleotides agree with TRBD1. Germline V lookup: CDR1 LNHDA, CDR2 SQIVND (reference sequence). CDR3 length equals 15 residues. With 3 bases clipped from V and 2 bases from J, the junction kept 5 bases outside the gene matches. This chain's CDR3 is CASSIRTGATDTQYF. The CDR3 DNA sequence: TGTGCCAGTAGTATCCGTACAGGGGCCACAGATACGCAGTATTTT.

The chain carries TRBV5-5 and TRBJ2-3; D remains unclear. CDR1 is SGHKS, CDR2 YYEKEE, per germline (reference sequence). The CDR3 sequence is 15 residues long. V lost 0 bases and J 5 bases, leaving 13 bases between the germline ends. The CDR3: CASSLALVGLDTQYF. CDR3 nucleotide sequence: TGTGCCAGCAGCTTGGCCTTAGTAGGTCTAGATACGCAGTATTTT.

The chain couples TRBV28 to TRBJ2-5; 7 bases are a match to TRBD2. Germline V gives CDR1 MDHEN, CDR2 SYDVKM. The CDR3 spans 14 residues. V was clipped by 7 bases and J by 1 base; unmatched bases: 6. CDR3 bases: TGTGCCAGCACCCGGGCGGGAGCCCAAGAGACCCAGTACTTC. Its protein product is CASTRAGAQETQYF.

The rearrangement uses TRBV10-1 and TRBJ2-6; D not resolved. This CDR3 contains 18 residues. CDR1 WNHNN and CDR2 SYGVQD come from the germline V gene (reference sequence). Deletions cut 5 bases from V and 5 bases from J, with 22 bases between. CDR3: CASSIAQVAQSRANVLTF. Here the CDR3 DNA reads TGCGCCAGCAGTATTGCACAAGTCGCACAAAGTCGGGCCAACGTCCTGACTTTC.

The chain recombines TRBV28 with TRBJ1-5; D unresolved. The V end was cut by 1 base, the J end by 0 bases, with 10 bases between. There are 16 residues in the CDR3. The V gene's germline CDR1 is MDHEN and CDR2 SYDVKM. In DNA, the CDR3 is TGTGCCAGCAGTTTATTCAGGTACTATAGCAATCAGCCCCAGCATTTT. Translated: CASSLFRYYSNQPQHF.

This chain joins TRBV30 and TRBJ2-1; D is unclear. The V end was cut by 0 bases, the J end by 0 bases, with 12 bases between. The CDR3 has 16 residues. In germline, CDR1 is GTSNPN, CDR2 SVGIG (reference sequence). The chain's CDR3 is CAWSVNQMSSYNEQFF. The DNA for the CDR3 is TGTGCCTGGAGTGTGAACCAGATGAGCTCCTACAATGAGCAGTTCTTC.

The chain couples TRBV5-1 to TRBJ2-3; D might be TRBD1 or TRBD2, each matching 5 bases. The CDR3 loop spans 15 amino acids. The V gene lost 7 bases and the J gene lost 2 bases, with 17 bases spanning the gap. Germline CDR1 and CDR2: SGHRS and YFSETQ. CDR3: CASAEARGPTDTQYF. The CDR3 bases are TGCGCCAGCGCTGAGGCCCGGGGACCCACAGATACGCAGTATTTT.

As for this clone: At the DNA level, this CDR3 is encoded by other sequences in the same sample as well. The chain employs TRBV30 and TRBJ2-2; D is uncertain. The V gene lost 0 bases and the J gene lost 4 bases, with 6 bases spanning the gap. This CDR3 contains 13 residues. Germline V gene sequence: CDR1 GTSNPN, CDR2 SVGIG (reference sequence). The DNA of the CDR3 is TGTGCCTGGAGTGTGTCCCGCACCGGGGAGCTGTTTTTT. Translating it yields CAWSVSRTGELFF. Full variable domain (remainder filled in from reference TRBV30 and TRBJ2-2): SQTIHQWPATLVQPVGSPLSLECTVEGTSNPNLYWYRQAAGRGLQLLFYSVGIGQISSEVPQNLSASRPQDRQFILSSKKLLLSDSGFYLCAWSVSRTGELFFGEGSRLTVL.

V and J are TRBV30 and TRBJ2-1, with D maybe TRBD1 (5 bases). The CDR3 extends over 13 amino acids. The germline gives CDR1 GTSNPN, CDR2 SVGIG (reference sequence). Trimming left V 7 bases short and J 4 bases short, with 14 bases between. CDR3 bases: TGTGCCTCTGACAGAGCCAAATACAATGAGCAGTTCTTC. This sequence encodes CASDRAKYNEQFF.

This chain connects TRBV5-6 to TRBJ1-2; a possible D gene is TRBD1 (6 bases). The V end lost 4 bases, the J end lost 1 base, and 17 bases lay between the germline ends. The CDR3 is made up of 16 amino acids. Germline CDR1 SGHDT, CDR2 YYEEEE. The CDR3 sequence: CASSPYGGSGNYGYTF. CDR3 nucleotides: TGTGCCAGCAGCCCCTACGGGGGCTCGGGTAACTATGGCTACACCTTC. Variable domain in full (rest from reference TRBV5-6 and TRBJ1-2): DAGVTQSPTHLIKTRGQQVTLRCSPKSGHDTVSWYQQALGQGPQFIFQYYEEEERQRGNFPDRFSGHQFPNYSSELNVNALLLGDSALYLCASSPYGGSGNYGYTFGSGTRLTVV.

In this sample, this clone turned up a few times. CDR3 protein: CASSAKAGESSNTEAFF. CDR3 coding DNA: TGTGCCAGCAGTGCTAAGGCAGGGGAGAGTTCGAACACTGAAGCTTTCTTT. The chain recombines TRBV6-1 with TRBJ1-1; possible D gene TRBD1, 6 bases. The V end was cut by 4 bases, the J end by 1 base, with 19 bases between. The CDR3 totals 17 residues. Germline assignment: CDR1 MNHNS and CDR2 SASEGT.

This chain joins TRBV28 and TRBJ1-4; 9 bases fit TRBD1. The CDR3 has 14 residues. V lost 6 bases and J lost 8; bases outside the gene matches: 7. Germline V CDR1 and CDR2: MDHEN, SYDVKM. CDR3 coding DNA: TGTGCCAGCAGCTTGGACAGGGGCCGGGAAAAACTGTTTTTT. Translated, it gives CASSLDRGREKLFF.

The gene calls are TRBV10-3 and TRBJ2-5, with 8 bases that match TRBD2. CDR1 and CDR2 from the germline V gene are ENHRY and SYGVKD. The CDR3 runs 14 residues. With 5 bases clipped from V and 3 bases from J, the junction kept 5 bases outside the gene matches. CDR3 loop: CAISLGLEKETQYF. The CDR3 DNA reads as TGTGCCATCAGTCTGGGACTAGAGAAAGAGACCCAGTACTTC.

V usage is TRBV14 and J usage is TRBJ2-5; TRBD2 aligns across 10 bases. V lost 4 bases, J lost 4 bases, and 3 bases stayed unmatched. Germline loops: CDR1 SGHDN, CDR2 FVKESK. The CDR3 has 14 amino acids. CDR3 coding DNA: TGTGCCAGCAGCCTGGGACTAGCGACAGAGACCCAGTACTTC. Its translation: CASSLGLATETQYF.

The gene calls are TRBV6-5 and TRBJ2-2; D may be TRBD1 (5 bases). CDR1 is MNHEY and CDR2 is SVGAGI in the germline V gene. V was cut by 3 bases and J by 4 bases, with 12 bases left in between. The CDR3 is made up of 15 amino acids. CDR3 in DNA: TGTGCCAGCAGTTATTGGCAGGGTTTCACCGGGGAGCTGTTTTTT. Its protein is CASSYWQGFTGELFF.

In this sample, this clone turned up a few times. Other DNA sequences of this sample code for an identical CDR3. The chain combines TRBV9 with TRBJ1-1; 8 bases agree with TRBD1. The germline gives CDR1 SGDLS, CDR2 YYNGEE. The CDR3 consists of 14 residues. With V trimmed by 2 bases and J by 5 bases, 5 bases remained unmatched. The DNA of the CDR3 is TGTGCCAGCAGCGTTCAGGGGGCGAATACTGAAGCTTTCTTT. As protein: CASSVQGANTEAFF.

The count of this clone is one. The V gene is TRBV7-9, the J gene TRBJ2-6, with D possibly matching TRBD2 (5 bases). CDR3 length: 16 amino acids. The germline V and J ends were trimmed by 5 bases and 4 bases, with 15 bases remaining between them. The germline CDR1 and CDR2 sequences are SEHNR and FQNEAQ (reference sequence). The CDR3 region has the DNA TGTGCCAGCAGCCAAGATCTAGGGAGCGGGGCCAACGTCCTGACTTTC. Translated, it gives CASSQDLGSGANVLTF.

The chain has TRBV11-2 and TRBJ2-2; perhaps D is TRBD1 or TRBD2 (6 bases each). From germline, CDR1 is SGHAT and CDR2 FQNNGV. V lost 2 bases and J 6 bases, leaving 16 bases between the germline ends. There are 16 residues in the CDR3. CDR3 residues: CASSLKGGGVPGELFF. The CDR3 DNA sequence: TGTGCCAGCAGCTTAAAGGGGGGCGGGGTCCCCGGGGAGCTGTTTTTT.

The chain recombines TRBV19 with TRBJ1-5; D not certain. The germline gives CDR1 LNHDA, CDR2 SQIVND (reference sequence). The CDR3 has 14 residues. The germline V and J ends were trimmed by 5 bases and 2 bases, with 10 bases remaining between them. The CDR3, as DNA: TGTGCCAGTAGTGAGGGAGGCCGCAATCAGCCCCAGCATTTT. Its protein product is CASSEGGRNQPQHF.

The V gene is TRBV14, the J gene TRBJ2-1; D not certain. The CDR3 contains 13 residues. Germline V gene lookup returns CDR1 SGHDN and CDR2 FVKESK. The V gene lost 1 base and the J gene lost 6 bases, with 7 bases spanning the gap. CDR3 amino acids: CASSQAWLNEQFF. The CDR3 DNA is TGTGCCAGCAGCCAAGCGTGGCTCAATGAGCAGTTCTTC.

V gene TRBV27 combines with J gene TRBJ2-1; 7 bases map to TRBD1. This CDR3 region has 16 residues. The trim removed 5 bases at V and 0 bases at J, leaving 7 bases unmatched. The germline V gene encodes CDR1 MNHEY and CDR2 SMNVEV (reference sequence). The CDR3 DNA is TGTGCCAGCAGTATCGACAGGGCGAGCTCCTACAATGAGCAGTTCTTC. Its protein product is CASSIDRASSYNEQFF.

The table lists this clone with a count of one. The genes are TRBV5-6 and TRBJ2-1; 7 nucleotides agree with TRBD1. Losses at the gene ends were 3 bases for V and 3 bases for J; bases not matched to a gene: 6. CDR1 is SGHDT and CDR2 is YYEEEE in the germline V gene. The CDR3 totals 15 residues. CDR3 nucleotides: TGTGCCAGCAGCTCTATCGACAGGGACTACAATGAGCAGTTCTTC. Protein product: CASSSIDRDYNEQFF.

The V and J genes are TRBV27 and TRBJ1-2; unclear D gene. Germline V gene lookup returns CDR1 MNHEY and CDR2 SMNVEV (reference sequence). CDR3 length equals 13 residues. V was shortened by 5 bases and J by 5 bases, with 12 bases between the two germline ends. The CDR3 bases are TGTGCCAGCAGTCCCTCAATTGGGTATGGCTACACCTTC. It encodes CASSPSIGYGYTF.

The rearrangement links TRBV7-6 to TRBJ2-7, with TRBD2 as a possible D gene (6 bases). Trimming took off 1 base at V and 5 bases at J, with 15 bases between the two ends. CDR3 length equals 15 residues. CDR1 SGHVS and CDR2 FNYEAQ come from the germline V gene. Written as DNA, the CDR3 is TGTGCCAGCAGCTTAGGGGTGGGGGGAGAGGACGAGCAGTACTTC. Amino acids: CASSLGVGGEDEQYF.

This rearrangement joins TRBV13 to TRBJ2-1; D uncertain. The germline gives CDR1 PRHDT, CDR2 FYEKMQ (reference sequence). The CDR3 extends over 15 amino acids. V lost 0 bases and J 3 bases, leaving 9 bases between the germline ends. CDR3 DNA sequence: TGTGCCAGCAGCTTAGGGCAGGACCTCTACAATGAGCAGTTCTTC. Its translation is CASSLGQDLYNEQFF.

The chain joins TRBV28 to TRBJ1-1; TRBD1 matches 9 bases. V lost 10 bases, J lost 1 base, and 7 bases stayed unmatched. CDR1 is MDHEN, CDR2 SYDVKM, per germline. CDR3 length equals 14 residues. CDR3 region: CATRTGVPNTEAFF. CDR3 sequence (DNA): TGTGCCACCCGGACAGGGGTGCCGAACACTGAAGCTTTCTTT.